These 26 T cell receptor beta chains originate from one sample sequenced in a study of shared clonotypes between healthy human individuals. Libraries were prepared by immunoSEQ multiplex PCR; TCRdb keeps only in-frame clonotypes and omits some of them. Found here are roughly 490,000 clones, 70% to 80% of them singletons; the top ten hold approximately 12%. The sample comprised PBMCs. These receptors came from a woman aged 40 to 50 in good health. Some clones in this sample may be carry-over from other donors' samples.

The rearrangement joins TRBV28 to TRBJ2-2; 8 nucleotides line up with TRBD1. Trimming at V came to 4 bases and at J to 4 bases, leaving 5 bases not matched to a gene. Germline loops: CDR1 MDHEN, CDR2 SYDVKM. This CDR3 contains 15 residues. The CDR3 DNA sequence: TGTGCCAGCAGTTCCGGGACAGGTATCACCGGGGAGCTGTTTTTT. Protein product: CASSSGTGITGELFF.

The V gene is TRBV4-3, the J gene TRBJ1-4; perhaps TRBD1 as D (5 bases). CDR1 and CDR2 (germline): LGHNA, YSLEER. V was shortened by 0 bases and J by 10 bases, with 21 bases between the two germline ends. This CDR3 comprises 17 residues. CDR3 in amino acids: CASSQDEGREIWGKLFF. CDR3 DNA: TGCGCCAGCAGCCAAGATGAGGGCAGGGAAATTTGGGGAAAACTGTTTTTT.

This clone was counted between two and nine times. This chain uses TRBV6-4 with TRBJ1-1, with D unclear. Trimming pared 2 bases from V and 11 bases from J, leaving 12 bases between. The CDR3 totals 12 residues. Germline lookup yields CDR1 MRHNA and CDR2 SNTAGT. The DNA for the CDR3 is TGTGCCAGCAGTGACCTGGCAGGCAATGCTTTCTTT. Residues: CASSDLAGNAFF.

The chain joins TRBV19 to TRBJ1-1; unclear D gene. Germline V gene lookup returns CDR1 LNHDA and CDR2 SQIVND (reference sequence). CDR3 length: 14 amino acids. Trimming took off 3 bases at V and 0 bases at J, with 8 bases between the two ends. CDR3 nucleotide sequence: TGTGCCAGTAGTATGGGAGTCATGAACACTGAAGCTTTCTTT. This codes for CASSMGVMNTEAFF.

As concerns this clone: Different DNA sequences within this sample yield the same CDR3. The chain is built from TRBV14 and TRBJ1-1, with 9 bases fitting TRBD1. Looked up from germline, CDR1 is SGHDN and CDR2 is FVKESK. Trimming cost V 3 bases and J 4 bases; bases outside gene matches: 0. The CDR3 length is 13 residues. The CDR3 loop is CASSQTGGTEAFF. CDR3 DNA sequence: TGTGCCAGCAGCCAGACAGGGGGCACTGAAGCTTTCTTT.

This clone was observed a handful of times. The sample carries other DNA sequences with the same CDR3. The chain is built from TRBV18 and TRBJ1-1, with 7 bases fitting TRBD1. J was trimmed by 4 bases and V by 3 bases; bases with no gene match: 5. The germline CDR1 and CDR2 sequences are KGHSH and LQKENI. The length of the CDR3 is 14 residues. CDR3 amino acids: CASSPLTGVTEAFF. The CDR3 nucleotides are TGTGCCAGCTCACCCCTTACAGGGGTCACTGAAGCTTTCTTT.

The chain has TRBV7-9 and TRBJ2-4; the D gene is possibly TRBD2 (5 bases). Between the trimmed V and J ends, which lost 5 bases and 4 bases, there was a span of 15 bases. This CDR3 has 15 amino acids. CDR1 and CDR2 (germline): SEHNR, FQNEAQ (reference sequence). CDR3 sequence: CASSLPRTGKNIQYF. CDR3 in DNA: TGTGCCAGCAGCCTACCCCGGACGGGGAAAAACATTCAGTACTTC.

This clone was counted once. This chain uses TRBV5-1 with TRBJ2-5; 10 nucleotides line up with TRBD2. V trimming: 3 bases; J trimming: 4 bases; junction bases outside the gene matches: 6. The CDR3 runs to 15 residues. Germline V gene data show CDR1 as SGHRS and CDR2 as YFSETQ. CDR3 in DNA: TGCGCCAGCAGCTCGGCTAGCGGGAGTGGAGAGACCCAGTACTTC. Amino acids: CASSSASGSGETQYF. Using reference TRBV5-1 and TRBJ2-5 for the parts outside the CDR3, the full variable domain is KAGVTQTPRYLIKTRGQQVTLSCSPISGHRSVSWYQQTPGQGLQFLFEYFSETQRNKGNFPGRFSGRQFSNSRSEMNVSTLELGDSALYLCASSSASGSGETQYFGPGTRLLVL.

In this sample, this clone turned up once. The J gene is TRBJ2-2, the V gene TRBV7-9, with 7 bases that match TRBD1. CDR1 is SEHNR, CDR2 FQNEAQ, per germline (reference sequence). The length of the CDR3 is 15 residues. The V gene end was trimmed by 5 bases and the J gene end by 6 bases; junction bases not matched to a gene: 9. The DNA for the CDR3 is TGTGCCAGCAGCCCTTGGGACAGTCCCCCCGGGGAGCTGTTTTTT. Encoded protein: CASSPWDSPPGELFF.

The chain employs TRBV7-2 and TRBJ2-7; a weak D match, TRBD2 (6 bases). The length of the CDR3 is 15 residues. The V and J ends lost 5 bases and 1 base respectively, with 15 bases between them. CDR1 is SGHTA and CDR2 is FQGNSA in the germline V gene. CDR3 DNA: TGTGCCAGCAGCCGGGGCGGGACGTATTCCTACGAGCAGTACTTC. Residues: CASSRGGTYSYEQYF.

The J gene is TRBJ2-3, the V gene TRBV28; TRBD2 is a possible D gene (6 bases). Trimming pared 2 bases from V and 3 bases from J, leaving 12 bases between. Germline V lookup: CDR1 MDHEN, CDR2 SYDVKM. This CDR3 has 15 residues. CDR3 in DNA: TGTGCCAGCAGTTTAGGAGGGGATGGAACAGATACGCAGTATTTT. Amino acid sequence: CASSLGGDGTDTQYF.

The chain has TRBV7-9 and TRBJ1-2; 8 bases align to TRBD1. The germline V gene encodes CDR1 SEHNR and CDR2 FQNEAQ (reference sequence). V lost 1 base to trimming and J lost 7 bases; unmatched junction nucleotides: 2. This CDR3 comprises 13 residues. CDR3 sequence reads: CASSLEQGGGYTF. In nucleotides, the CDR3 is TGTGCCAGCAGCTTAGAACAGGGGGGTGGCTACACCTTC.

The V call is TRBV11-2, the J call TRBJ2-3, with 13 bases aligning to TRBD2. The CDR3 length is 19 residues. Per germline, CDR1 SGHAT and CDR2 FQNNGV. Trimming took 5 bases from V and 3 from J; bases not matched to a gene: 14. The CDR3 here is CASSLPLAGTSGATDTQYF. The DNA for the CDR3 is TGTGCCAGCAGCCTACCCCTTGCCGGGACTAGCGGGGCAACAGATACGCAGTATTTT. Drawing the rest from reference TRBV11-2 and TRBJ2-3, the complete variable domain is EAGVAQSPRYKIIEKRQSVAFWCNPISGHATLYWYQQILGQGPKLLIQFQNNGVVDDSQLPKDRFSAERLKGVDSTLKIQPAKLEDSAVYLCASSLPLAGTSGATDTQYFGPGTRLTVL.

This chain links TRBV18 with TRBJ2-5; D is perhaps TRBD1 (5 bases). The CDR3 totals 14 residues. V gave up 4 bases and J gave up 5 bases, with 14 bases separating them. Germline CDR1 KGHSH, CDR2 LQKENI. In DNA form, the CDR3 reads TGTGCCAGCTCACTCCTTGACAGTCCGGAGACCCAGTACTTC. Encoded protein: CASSLLDSPETQYF.

The J gene is TRBJ1-1, the V gene TRBV28; 8 bases agree with TRBD1. The CDR3 loop spans 12 amino acids. Germline CDR1 reads MDHEN; CDR2 reads SYDVKM. The trim removed 8 bases at V and 6 bases at J, leaving 5 bases unmatched. The CDR3: CASQGAGAEAFF. As DNA, the CDR3 is TGTGCCAGCCAGGGGGCTGGCGCTGAAGCTTTCTTT.

This chain joins TRBV2 and TRBJ2-5; D not resolved. This CDR3 has 14 amino acids. Deletions cut 7 bases from V and 0 bases from J, with 12 bases between. The germline V gene has CDR1 SNHLY and CDR2 FYNNEI. The CDR3: CASKDSEYQETQYF. CDR3 nucleotide sequence: TGTGCCAGCAAAGACTCCGAGTACCAAGAGACCCAGTACTTC.

The chain couples TRBV11-3 to TRBJ2-1, with a tentative D call TRBD1 (6 bases). The V and J ends lost 5 bases and 9 bases respectively, with 20 bases between them. CDR1 is SGHNT, CDR2 YENEEA, per germline. There are 15 residues in the CDR3. CDR3 protein: CASSPSGGSGREQFF. The CDR3 bases are TGTGCCAGCAGCCCGAGTGGGGGCTCAGGCCGTGAGCAGTTCTTC.

The CDR3 DNA is TGTGCCAGCAGCGCCCAGACAGGGGTTGGGGAGCTGTTTTTT. Amino acids: CASSAQTGVGELFF. This chain connects TRBV7-2 to TRBJ2-2; TRBD1 aligns across 8 bases. In germline, CDR1 is SGHTA, CDR2 FQGNSA. V gave up 5 bases and J gave up 8 bases; unmatched junction bases: 7. The CDR3 has 14 amino acids.

Only one count was recorded for this clone. This rearrangement joins TRBV7-2 to TRBJ1-1; D might be TRBD1 (5 bases). This CDR3 spans 15 amino acids. Trimming took 3 bases from V and 7 from J, leaving 18 bases between them. Germline assignment: CDR1 SGHTA and CDR2 FQGNSA. CDR3 nucleotide sequence: TGTGCCAGCAGCTTCTCGTTTGGGGGATTGGATGAAGCTTTCTTT. Translating gives CASSFSFGGLDEAFF.

Points on this clone: A far larger clone is only one base removed, so a read error is likely. The same CDR3 is also encoded by other DNA sequences in this sample. This chain joins TRBV25-1 and TRBJ1-5; D gene ambiguous. The CDR3 length is 15 residues. Looked up from germline, CDR1 is MGHDK and CDR2 is SYGVNS. In nucleotides, the CDR3 is TGTGCCAGCAGCCCATCCGTGGGGAGCAATCAGCCCCAGCACTTT. It encodes CASSPSVGSNQPQHF.

The V gene is TRBV25-1, the J gene TRBJ1-2; weak D call: TRBD1 (6 bases). Germline V gives CDR1 MGHDK, CDR2 SYGVNS. CDR3 size: 14 residues. Trimming removed 1 base from V and 7 bases from J, with 13 bases in between. CDR3 loop: CASSEWGGGGGYTF. The CDR3 region has the DNA TGTGCCAGCAGTGAATGGGGAGGGGGTGGTGGCTACACCTTC.

The genes are TRBV28 and TRBJ1-5; no clear D gene. Trimming cost V 1 base and J 5 bases, with 12 bases left between them. There are 15 residues in the CDR3. Germline V CDR1 and CDR2: MDHEN, SYDVKM. This CDR3 is CASSLSLALHQPQHF. CDR3 nucleotides: TGTGCCAGCAGTTTATCTTTAGCCCTTCATCAGCCCCAGCATTTT.

The CDR3 is CASSPVGPRDTEAFF. For the CDR3, the DNA is TGTGCCAGCTCACCGGTGGGGCCTCGGGACACTGAAGCTTTCTTT. The V and J genes are TRBV18 and TRBJ1-1; a weak D match, TRBD1 (5 bases). Germline CDR1 is KGHSH and CDR2 is LQKENI. This CDR3 region has 15 residues. V was shortened by 3 bases and J by 3 bases, with 14 bases between the two germline ends.

The chain uses TRBV27 and TRBJ2-7; tentatively, D is TRBD2 (7 bases). This CDR3 is built from 17 residues. The germline gives CDR1 MNHEY, CDR2 SMNVEV (reference sequence). The ends were cut back, 2 bases at V and 3 bases at J, with 20 bases in the middle. Written as DNA, the CDR3 is TGTGCCAGCAGTTTACGGTGGGGGGGCGGGTACATCTACGAGCAGTACTTC. Translating it yields CASSLRWGGGYIYEQYF.

This clone was recorded only once. The genes are TRBV7-2 and TRBJ2-3, with a possible D match to TRBD2 (5 bases). The CDR3 contains 13 residues. Trimming pared 8 bases from V and 6 bases from J, leaving 15 bases between. Per germline, CDR1 SGHTA and CDR2 FQGNSA. CDR3: CASSGSKRDTQYF. As DNA, the CDR3 is TGTGCCAGCTCCGGTTCAAAGCGGGATACGCAGTATTTT.

This clone came up once. The V and J genes are TRBV7-9 and TRBJ2-3; D is undetermined. Germline CDR1 reads SEHNR; CDR2 reads FQNEAQ (reference sequence). V lost 1 base and J lost 0, with 8 bases in between. The CDR3 extends over 15 amino acids. The CDR3 region has the DNA TGTGCCAGCAGCTTAGTAGTGGGGAGCACAGATACGCAGTATTTT. Its protein is CASSLVVGSTDTQYF.